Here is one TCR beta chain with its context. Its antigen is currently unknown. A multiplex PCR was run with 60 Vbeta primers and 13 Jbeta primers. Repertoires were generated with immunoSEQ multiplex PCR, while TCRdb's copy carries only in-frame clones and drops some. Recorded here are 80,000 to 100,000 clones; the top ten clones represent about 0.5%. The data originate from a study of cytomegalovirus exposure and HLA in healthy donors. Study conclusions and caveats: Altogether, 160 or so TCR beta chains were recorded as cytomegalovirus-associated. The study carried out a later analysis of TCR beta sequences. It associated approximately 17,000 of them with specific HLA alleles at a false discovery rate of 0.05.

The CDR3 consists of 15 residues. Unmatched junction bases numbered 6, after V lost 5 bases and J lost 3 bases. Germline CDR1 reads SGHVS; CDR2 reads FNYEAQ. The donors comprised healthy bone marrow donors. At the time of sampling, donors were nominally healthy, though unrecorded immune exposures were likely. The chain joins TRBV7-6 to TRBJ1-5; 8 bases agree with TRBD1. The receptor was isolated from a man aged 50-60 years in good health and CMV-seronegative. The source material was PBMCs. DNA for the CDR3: TGTGCCAGCAGCCCACGGACAGGGAACAATCAGCCCCAGCATTTT. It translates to CASSPRTGNNQPQHF. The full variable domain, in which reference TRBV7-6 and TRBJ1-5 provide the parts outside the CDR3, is GAGVSQSPRYKVTKRGQDVALRCDPISGHVSLYWYRQALGQGPEFLTYFNYEAQQDKSGLPNDRFSAERPEGSISTLTIQRTEQRDSAMYRCASSPRTGNNQPQHFGDGTRLSIL.